These 5 T cell receptor beta chains were all obtained from the same sample, sequenced in a study of tumor-infiltrating lymphocytes in primary liver carcinoma. A constant-region primer served to make TCR beta cDNA from approximately 490 ng total RNA. Generation of the TCR beta libraries relied on three nested multiplex PCR rounds using slightly modified ARM-PCR. TRBV1-TRBV30 forward primers paired with a C-beta reverse primer were used in the first two PCR rounds, which ran 9 to 10 cycles each. TCRdb ran MiXCR on the multiplex PCR reads and lists one entry per CDR3 protein. The table records 100,000 to 150,000 distinct CDR3 sequences, approximately 64% of them present only once. Between roughly 18 and 30 mg of unsorted bulk tissue served as the source from which RNA and DNA were co-extracted. The material sequenced was liver tumor tissue from sampling region 3. Noted subset: tumor region T3, left-lateral pole. These receptors came from a woman aged 55-70 years with primary liver carcinoma and hepatitis B virus infection.

In its sample, this clonotype was seen many times. V gene TRBV5-6 combines with J gene TRBJ2-7; 7 nucleotides match TRBD1. Germline V gene data show CDR1 as SGHDT and CDR2 as YYEEEE. V shed 5 bases and J 4 bases; nucleotides not matched to a gene: 12. The CDR3 sequence is 15 residues long. The CDR3 coding sequence is TGTGCCAGCAGTAAAGCCGGGACAGACATTTACGAGCAGTACTTC. Its translation is CASSKAGTDIYEQYF.

Note on this clonotype: The junction differs from germline at one of its ends, possibly a read error. In nucleotides, the CDR3 is TGTGCCAGCAGCTTAAGGACTAGTGAAAAGCTGTTTTTT. Its translation: CASSLRTSEKLFF. The chain combines TRBV5-6 with TRBJ1-4; D uncertain. Germline V gives CDR1 SGHDT, CDR2 YYEEEE. This CDR3 region has 13 residues.

V is TRBV28 and J is TRBJ2-1; 7 nucleotides line up with TRBD1. This CDR3 has 16 amino acids. V trimming: 5 bases; J trimming: 3 bases; junction bases outside the gene matches: 10. Germline values: CDR1 MDHEN, CDR2 SYDVKM. The CDR3 reads CASSPAGTANYNEQFF. As DNA, the CDR3 is TGTGCCAGCAGTCCCGCCGGGACAGCCAACTACAATGAGCAGTTCTTC.

This clonotype was detected many times. The chain links TRBV7-9 to TRBJ1-6; maybe TRBD1 (5 bases). CDR1 and CDR2 from the germline V gene are SEHNR and FQNEAQ (reference sequence). V was cut by 3 bases and J by 7 bases, with 7 bases left in between. The CDR3 extends over 13 amino acids. For the CDR3, the DNA is TGTGCCAGCAGCTTGGGGGAAAATTCACCCCTCCACTTT. It translates to CASSLGENSPLHF.

V is TRBV11-2 and J is TRBJ2-7; D unresolved. V shed 6 bases and J shed 1 base, with 7 bases lying between them. Germline CDR1 is SGHAT and CDR2 is FQNNGV. This CDR3 has 12 amino acids. CDR3 in amino acids: CASRSESYEQYF. The CDR3 region has the DNA TGTGCCAGCAGAAGCGAATCCTACGAGCAGTACTTC.